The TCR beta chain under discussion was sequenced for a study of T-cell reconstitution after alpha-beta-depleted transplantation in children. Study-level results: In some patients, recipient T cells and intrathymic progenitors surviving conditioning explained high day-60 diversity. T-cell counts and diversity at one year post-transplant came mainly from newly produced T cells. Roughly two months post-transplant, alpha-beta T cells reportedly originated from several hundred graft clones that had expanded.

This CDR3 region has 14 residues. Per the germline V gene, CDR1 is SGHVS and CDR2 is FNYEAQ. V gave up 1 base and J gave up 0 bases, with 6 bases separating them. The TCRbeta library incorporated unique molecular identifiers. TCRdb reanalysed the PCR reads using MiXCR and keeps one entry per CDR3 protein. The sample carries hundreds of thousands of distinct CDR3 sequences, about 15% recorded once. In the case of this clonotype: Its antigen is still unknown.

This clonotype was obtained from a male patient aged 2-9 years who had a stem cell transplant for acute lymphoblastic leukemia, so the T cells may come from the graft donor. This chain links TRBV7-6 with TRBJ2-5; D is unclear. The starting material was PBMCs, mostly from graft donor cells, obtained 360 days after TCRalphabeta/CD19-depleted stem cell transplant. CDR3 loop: CASSLVPDQETQYF. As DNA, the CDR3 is TGTGCCAGCAGCTTAGTGCCTGACCAAGAGACCCAGTACTTC.